This entry lists 32 T cell receptor beta chains sequenced from one sample in a study of blood T cell repertoires in COVID-19. Here immunoSEQ multiplex PCR was the method, and the copy in TCRdb shows in-frame clones only, minus some. This sample has more than 300,000 clones, with more than 80% found just once. The sample taken for sequencing was peripheral blood. The receptors were gathered from a man between 18 and 35 years old who had recovered from COVID-19.

This chain uses TRBV7-2 with TRBJ1-1, with TRBD1 identical over 9 bases. The ends lost 3 bases at V and 6 bases at J; junction bases unmatched: 8. The CDR3 totals 15 residues. Germline CDR1 reads SGHTA; CDR2 reads FQGNSA. The CDR3 is CASSFSGTGTAEAFF. CDR3 bases: TGTGCCAGCAGCTTCTCCGGGACAGGGACCGCTGAAGCTTTCTTT.

CDR3 bases: TGTGCCAGCAGCGCCAGTCCCGGGACAGACACTGAAGCTTTCTTT. Translated, it gives CASSASPGTDTEAFF. The chain recombines TRBV9 with TRBJ1-1, with TRBD1 identical over 7 bases. J gave up 3 bases and V 3 bases, and 8 bases lay outside the gene matches. The CDR3 contains 15 residues. Germline V gene data show CDR1 as SGDLS and CDR2 as YYNGEE.

A single count supports this clone. This rearrangement joins TRBV2 to TRBJ2-3; maybe TRBD2 (6 bases). Deletions cut 4 bases from V and 3 bases from J, with 17 bases between. Germline lookup yields CDR1 SNHLY and CDR2 FYNNEI. The CDR3 runs 16 residues. CDR3 sequence reads: CASSVSERVLTDTQYF. The CDR3 coding sequence is TGTGCCAGCAGTGTATCCGAGCGGGTGCTTACAGATACGCAGTATTTT. The complete variable domain, with remaining parts taken from reference TRBV2 and TRBJ2-3, reads EPEVTQTPSHQVTQMGQEVILRCVPISNHLYFYWYRQILGQKVEFLVSFYNNEISEKSEIFDDQFSVERPDGSNFTLKIRSTKLEDSAMYFCASSVSERVLTDTQYFGPGTRLTVL.

The chain carries TRBV7-8 and TRBJ1-2; 7 bases are shared with TRBD1. The CDR3 runs to 16 residues. J was trimmed by 7 bases and V by 2 bases; bases with no gene match: 13. Germline CDR1 and CDR2: SGHVS and FQNEAQ. In DNA form, the CDR3 reads TGTGCCAGCAGCTTAAAGGAGAGGCAGGGGGTCCCTGGCTACACCTTC. Its translation: CASSLKERQGVPGYTF.

This chain joins TRBV7-8 and TRBJ1-6; D is possibly TRBD1 (5 bases). CDR3 length equals 15 residues. V shed 4 bases and J shed 0 bases, with 7 bases lying between them. The V gene's germline CDR1 is SGHVS and CDR2 FQNEAQ. The CDR3 loop reads CASSYRSSYNSPLHF. In DNA, the CDR3 is TGTGCCAGCAGCTACAGGAGCTCCTATAATTCACCCCTCCACTTT.

This chain uses TRBV6-2 or TRBV6-3 with TRBJ2-7; 12 nucleotides align to TRBD2. The germline CDR1 and CDR2 sequences are MNHEY and SVGEGT. The CDR3 totals 17 residues. V shed 2 bases, J shed 0 bases, and the junction held 5 bases outside the gene matches. CDR3 sequence: CASSYLTSGGTSYEQYF. CDR3 in DNA: TGTGCCAGCAGTTACCTGACTAGCGGGGGTACCTCCTACGAGCAGTACTTC.

This sequence joins TRBV3-1 (or the pseudogene TRBV3-2) and TRBJ2-7, with TRBD1 matching over 8 bases. Germline V gene lookup returns CDR1 LGHDT and CDR2 YNNKEL (reference sequence). The trim removed 0 bases at V and 6 bases at J, leaving 4 bases unmatched. CDR3 length: 14 residues. The CDR3 spells CASSQDRGLGEQYF. For the CDR3, the DNA is TGTGCCAGCAGCCAAGACAGGGGGCTCGGCGAGCAGTACTTC.

The V call is TRBV5-1, the J call TRBJ1-2; weak D call: TRBD1 (5 bases). CDR3 length: 16 residues. Germline V gene sequence: CDR1 SGHRS, CDR2 YFSETQ. With 3 bases removed from V and 4 bases from J, the gap between germline ends came to 19 bases. The CDR3: CASSSRLGGGGYGYTF. The CDR3 DNA follows: TGCGCCAGCAGCTCCCGATTAGGCGGGGGAGGCTATGGCTACACCTTC.

The chain combines TRBV21-1 with TRBJ1-5. TRBV21-1 is a listed pseudogene. The CDR3 is made up of 17 amino acids. CDR3 in amino acids: CASSKAGKGRANQPQHF. The DNA for the CDR3 is TGTGCCAGCAGCAAAGCGGGAAAGGGGAGGGCCAATCAGCCCCAGCATTTT.

V and J are TRBV4-1 and TRBJ2-2, with TRBD2 matching 14 bases. The CDR3 is 17 amino acids. CDR1 MGHRA and CDR2 YSYEKL come from the germline V gene. The V segment lost 4 bases and the J segment 5 bases; nucleotides outside the gene matches: 6. CDR3 amino acids: CASSRGLAGVQTGELFF. CDR3 in DNA: TGCGCCAGCAGCCGGGGACTAGCGGGAGTACAGACCGGGGAGCTGTTTTTT.

The V gene is TRBV10-3, the J gene TRBJ2-1; D remains ambiguous. The V and J ends lost 3 bases and 6 bases respectively, with 6 bases between them. Germline CDR1 reads ENHRY; CDR2 reads SYGVKD. The CDR3 is 12 amino acids. The CDR3 coding sequence is TGTGCCATCAGTGATTCAGGCAATGAGCAGTTCTTC. Translated: CAISDSGNEQFF.

The chain joins TRBV10-3 to TRBJ2-1, with TRBD2 identical over 14 bases. Looked up from germline, CDR1 is ENHRY and CDR2 is SYGVKD. With 0 bases clipped from V and 7 bases from J, the junction kept 2 bases outside the gene matches. The CDR3 is made up of 16 amino acids. The CDR3 region is CAISESGLAGGNEQFF. The CDR3 nucleotides read TGTGCCATCAGTGAGTCTGGACTAGCGGGAGGAAATGAGCAGTTCTTC.

This clone was seen only once. The V and J genes are TRBV2 and TRBJ1-1; D gene uncertain. CDR1 and CDR2 (germline): SNHLY, FYNNEI. CDR3 length equals 14 residues. The V gene lost 4 bases and the J gene lost 1 base, with 10 bases spanning the gap. The CDR3 protein is CASSARQANTEAFF. The CDR3 DNA is TGTGCCAGCAGTGCTAGGCAAGCGAACACTGAAGCTTTCTTT.

The V gene is TRBV27, the J gene TRBJ2-2, with D tentatively TRBD2 (6 bases). This CDR3 is 13 amino acids long. Germline V gives CDR1 MNHEY, CDR2 SMNVEV (reference sequence). Trimming pared 4 bases from V and 8 bases from J, leaving 11 bases between. Here the CDR3 DNA reads TGTGCCAGCAGTTACTCACGGGGGGGGGAGCTGTTTTTT. It yields the protein CASSYSRGGELFF.

The rearrangement links TRBV6-5 to TRBJ1-6; 7 bases are shared with TRBD1. The CDR3 has 14 residues. The ends lost 4 bases at V and 12 bases at J; junction bases unmatched: 9. The germline gives CDR1 MNHEY, CDR2 SVGAGI. The CDR3 spells CASSLTQGGLPLHF. The DNA of the CDR3 is TGTGCCAGCAGTTTAACCCAGGGGGGCTTACCCCTCCACTTT.

The chain employs TRBV18 and TRBJ2-5; D is undetermined. CDR3 length equals 14 residues. CDR1 is KGHSH, CDR2 LQKENI, per germline. V gave up 3 bases and J gave up 1 base, with 9 bases separating them. This CDR3 reads CASSPPAAQETQYF. The CDR3 region has the DNA TGTGCCAGCTCACCCCCGGCGGCCCAAGAGACCCAGTACTTC. Combining the CDR3 with reference TRBV18 and TRBJ2-5 gives the whole variable domain NAGVMQNPRHLVRRRGQEARLRCSPMKGHSHVYWYRQLPEEGLKFMVYLQKENIIDESGMPKERFSAEFPKEGPSILRIQQVVRGDSAAYFCASSPPAAQETQYFGPGTRLLVL.

This chain connects TRBV15 to TRBJ2-1; 9 bases match TRBD2. CDR1 and CDR2 (germline): LNHNV, YYDKDF (reference sequence). The CDR3 is made up of 17 amino acids. The V segment lost 4 bases and the J segment 8 bases; nucleotides outside the gene matches: 15. The CDR3 nucleotides read TGTGCCACCAGCAAAGGATCCAGGCGGGGGGGCGTCGATGAGCAGTTCTTC. It encodes CATSKGSRRGGVDEQFF.

The CDR3 is CASSPVPYEQYF. The CDR3 nucleotides read TGTGCCAGCAGCCCGGTGCCGTACGAGCAGTACTTC. This chain uses TRBV6-6 with TRBJ2-7; D not resolved. CDR1 is MNHNY and CDR2 is SVGAGI in the germline V gene (reference sequence). Between the trimmed V and J ends, which lost 6 bases and 4 bases, there was a span of 10 bases. The CDR3 extends over 12 amino acids.

This chain connects TRBV2 to TRBJ2-4; TRBD2 aligns across 13 bases. The CDR3 contains 15 residues. The V gene end was trimmed by 8 bases and the J gene end by 6 bases; junction bases not matched to a gene: 7. Germline-derived CDR1 and CDR2 are SNHLY and FYNNEI. The CDR3 nucleotides read TGTGCCAGCCAGGGGACTAGCGGGGTGGCAAACATTCAGTACTTC. Encoded protein: CASQGTSGVANIQYF.

The V gene is TRBV9, the J gene TRBJ2-7; D not certain. V was cut by 0 bases and J by 2 bases, with 9 bases left in between. Germline assignment: CDR1 SGDLS and CDR2 YYNGEE. The CDR3 is made up of 14 amino acids. The CDR3 DNA reads as TGTGCCAGCAGCGTAGAAGCCCTAACCTACGAGCAGTACTTC. Amino acids: CASSVEALTYEQYF.

The chain couples TRBV7-9 to TRBJ2-7; 13 bases are a match to TRBD2. Germline values: CDR1 SEHNR, CDR2 FQNEAQ (reference sequence). V was clipped by 5 bases and J by 3 bases; unmatched bases: 7. The CDR3 spans 16 residues. DNA of the CDR3: TGTGCCAGCAGCATAGGGGGGACTAGCGGGATCTACGAGCAGTACTTC. It translates to CASSIGGTSGIYEQYF.

The CDR3 sequence is CASSQPGQAVEAFF. The CDR3 DNA follows: TGTGCCAGCAGCCAGCCGGGACAGGCCGTCGAAGCTTTCTTT. The rearrangement links TRBV3-1 (or the pseudogene TRBV3-2) to TRBJ1-1, with 8 bases aligning to TRBD1. The CDR3 sequence is 14 residues long. From germline, CDR1 is LGHDT and CDR2 YNNKEL (reference sequence). The V and J ends lost 3 bases and 8 bases, in that order; junction bases with no gene match: 8.

The CDR3 coding sequence is TGCGCCAGCAGCCCCCAGACTAGCGGCAATGAGCAGTTCTTC. This encodes CASSPQTSGNEQFF. This sequence joins TRBV5-1 and TRBJ2-1; 9 bases fit TRBD2. V was clipped by 4 bases and J by 6 bases; unmatched bases: 5. This CDR3 contains 14 residues. The germline gives CDR1 SGHRS, CDR2 YFSETQ.

The gene calls are TRBV6-6 and TRBJ2-7; unclear D gene. This CDR3 is 14 amino acids long. V lost 2 bases and J lost 3, with 11 bases in between. The V gene's germline CDR1 is MNHNY and CDR2 SVGAGI (reference sequence). In DNA, the CDR3 is TGTGCCAGCAGTTACAGACCGACTGACTACGAGCAGTACTTC. This gives the protein CASSYRPTDYEQYF.

CDR3 in amino acids: CASSRGVQETQYF. Written as DNA, the CDR3 is TGCGCCAGCAGCCGGGGGGTCCAAGAGACCCAGTACTTC. The chain combines TRBV4-3 with TRBJ2-5, with D tentatively TRBD2 (6 bases). Germline loops: CDR1 LGHNA, CDR2 YSLEER. The CDR3 extends over 13 amino acids. Trimming removed 4 bases from V and 1 base from J, with 7 bases in between.

This clone was detected only once. The gene calls are TRBV19 and TRBJ1-4, with a possible D match to TRBD1 (5 bases). V shed 3 bases and J shed 8 bases, with 16 bases lying between them. The CDR3 is made up of 15 amino acids. CDR1 and CDR2 (germline): LNHDA, SQIVND (reference sequence). The CDR3 reads CASSIHRSFDEKLFF. The CDR3 bases are TGTGCCAGTAGTATTCACAGGTCCTTTGACGAAAAACTGTTTTTT.

This clone was recorded only once. The chain carries TRBV9 and TRBJ2-1; 8 nucleotides match TRBD2. Germline V gene lookup returns CDR1 SGDLS and CDR2 YYNGEE. V shed 5 bases and J 5 bases; nucleotides not matched to a gene: 9. This CDR3 region has 15 residues. CDR3 nucleotide sequence: TGTGCCAGCAGTGGGTCGGGGGGGCCCAACAATGAGCAGTTCTTC. As protein: CASSGSGGPNNEQFF.

V gene TRBV19 combines with J gene TRBJ2-7; 9 positions match TRBD1. From germline, CDR1 is LNHDA and CDR2 SQIVND (reference sequence). The junction had 3 bases not matched to a gene; V was cut back by 6 bases and J by 3 bases. This CDR3 region has 13 residues. DNA of the CDR3: TGTGCCAGTAGAAGGGACAGGGACTACGAGCAGTACTTC. Its translation: CASRRDRDYEQYF.

The chain carries TRBV10-3 and TRBJ1-4; 10 bases align to TRBD1. V shed 0 bases, J shed 6 bases, and the junction held 7 bases outside the gene matches. CDR1 is ENHRY and CDR2 is SYGVKD in the germline V gene. This CDR3 has 17 amino acids. CDR3 protein: CAISESFDRGPDEKLFF. The CDR3 DNA sequence: TGTGCCATCAGTGAGTCATTCGACAGGGGGCCAGATGAAAAACTGTTTTTT.

The rearrangement joins TRBV5-4 to TRBJ1-4, with 8 bases lining up with TRBD1. V trimming: 4 bases; J trimming: 8 bases; junction bases outside the gene matches: 1. CDR1 is SGHNT, CDR2 YYREEE, per germline (reference sequence). CDR3 length: 12 amino acids. For the CDR3, the DNA is TGTGCCAGCAGCCGACAGGGGGAAAAACTGTTTTTT. Translated, it gives CASSRQGEKLFF.

This rearrangement joins TRBV4-2 to TRBJ1-3; D is unresolved. V shed 0 bases and J shed 2 bases, with 11 bases lying between them. The CDR3 contains 16 residues. Germline CDR1 is LGHNA and CDR2 is YNFKEQ. In nucleotides, the CDR3 is TGTGCCAGCAGCCAAGATCTACCGTCTACTGGAAACACCATATATTTT. Translating gives CASSQDLPSTGNTIYF.

The J gene is TRBJ2-7, the V gene TRBV6-6; 9 nucleotides align to TRBD2. In germline, CDR1 is MNHNY, CDR2 SVGAGI (reference sequence). After removal of 5 bases from V and 8 bases from J, the junction contained 19 bases not matched to a gene. The CDR3 is 17 residues long. The DNA of the CDR3 is TGTGCCAGCAGTCAACCCCACGGGAGGCGGGAGGGCCCCAAGCAGTACTTC. It codes for CASSQPHGRREGPKQYF.